The 5 T cell receptor beta chains in this list originate from one sample, sequenced in a study of T cells expressing NK-cell markers (dated by TCRdb to the early 2020s). The method behind the library was 5' RACE. Sequenced using an Illumina HiSeq 2000. Once TCRdb had reprocessed the reads, it stored one entry per CDR3 protein sequence and supplied no DNA. This sample's table carries about 540,000 distinct CDR3 sequences. The ten largest clones represent around 4% of the sample. Sequencing used blood T cells: a sorted CD56 or NKG2C T cell subset, CD4+ or CD8+ T cells, or bulk PBMC T cells (not recorded which). All receptors come from a man younger than 35 in good health. Donor details come from another sample of the same person, matched by shared clones.

The V and J genes are TRBV27 and TRBJ2-1. The CDR3 is made up of 13 amino acids. Germline V gene sequence: CDR1 MNHEY, CDR2 SMNVEV (reference sequence). CDR3: CASSLRAVNEQFF.

The V call is TRBV3-1, the J call TRBJ1-6; without DNA, the TCRdb call of TRBD1 cannot be checked. CDR1 LGHDT and CDR2 YNNKEL come from the germline V gene (reference sequence). This CDR3 spans 16 amino acids. The chain's CDR3 is CASSLLPGQRHSPLHF.

The V call is TRBV29-1, the J call TRBJ2-3; TCRdb's D call, TRBD2, is unchecked because there is no DNA. The CDR3 extends over 14 amino acids. Germline V lookup: CDR1 SQVTM, CDR2 ANQGSEA. The CDR3 is CSVRAFSGSDTQYF.

The rearrangement uses TRBV25-1 and TRBJ2-2. Germline V gene lookup returns CDR1 MGHDK and CDR2 SYGVNS. This CDR3 comprises 15 residues. The CDR3 sequence is CASSVPAVNTGELFF.

The rearrangement links TRBV7-3 to TRBJ2-3; the TRBD1 assignment by TCRdb is unverifiable without DNA. The CDR3 has 15 amino acids. Germline V gives CDR1 SGHTA, CDR2 FQGTGA. The CDR3 loop is CASSLTETGYDTQYF.